This TCR beta chain emerged from a study of CD8 T cells in ankylosing spondylitis. CDR1 and CDR2 (germline): MNHNS, SASEGT. With 6 bases clipped from V and 5 bases from J, the junction kept 7 bases outside the gene matches. The CDR3 sequence is 15 residues long. Study-wide results and limits: As for the disease-linked clones, they showed a CD8+ phenotype and occurred at relatively low frequencies in peripheral blood.

A quantitative 5'-RACE method, one with molecular barcodes, was used to make TCR beta libraries. TCRdb reprocessed the 5' RACE reads with MiXCR, giving one entry per CDR3 protein. The sample has roughly 40,000 distinct CDR3 sequences; around 10% are singletons. On this clonotype itself: The antigen is unknown.

This TCR came from a male donor with ankylosing spondylitis or in good health (not recorded which). Sequencing used blood, either unsorted or a sorted T cell fraction (not recorded which). The chain joins TRBV6-1 to TRBJ2-1; TRBD1 matches at 10 bases. The CDR3 sequence: CASSKGQGNDNEQFF. The CDR3, as DNA: TGTGCCAGCAGCAAGGGACAGGGGAATGACAATGAGCAGTTCTTC.